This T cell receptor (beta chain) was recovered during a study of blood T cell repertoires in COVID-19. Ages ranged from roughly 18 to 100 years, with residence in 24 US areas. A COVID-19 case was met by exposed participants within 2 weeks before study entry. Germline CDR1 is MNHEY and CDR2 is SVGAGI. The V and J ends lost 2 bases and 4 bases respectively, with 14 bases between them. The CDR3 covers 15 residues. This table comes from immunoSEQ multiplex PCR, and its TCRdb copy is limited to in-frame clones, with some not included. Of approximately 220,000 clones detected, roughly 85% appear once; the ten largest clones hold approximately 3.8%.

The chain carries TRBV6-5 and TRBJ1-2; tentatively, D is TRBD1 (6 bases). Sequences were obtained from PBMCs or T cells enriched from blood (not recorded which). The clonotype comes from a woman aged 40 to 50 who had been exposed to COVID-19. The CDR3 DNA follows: TGTGCCAGCAGTTACCGGACAGACAGCTCCTATGGCTACACCTTC. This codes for CASSYRTDSSYGYTF.